These 5 T cell receptor beta chains were sequenced from one sample in a study of cytomegalovirus exposure and HLA in healthy donors (dated by TCRdb to about 2017). Library preparation used the immunoSEQ multiplex PCR assay. As stored in TCRdb, this immuneACCESS dataset retains in-frame rearrangements with V and J assigned. A fraction of the clones does not appear; measured against another copy, unresolved V genes explain less than half of the discrepancy, and the remainder lacks a known reason. Present in this sample are 350,000 or so clones, roughly 85% of which were seen just once. Clones ranked in the top ten supply about 0.8% of the sample. The sequenced material came from PBMCs. The receptors stem from a woman in her late teens or twenties in good health and CMV-seronegative.

The chain has TRBV28 and TRBJ1-5; D perhaps matches TRBD1 (5 bases). CDR1 is MDHEN and CDR2 is SYDVKM in the germline V gene. CDR3 size: 13 residues. Deletions cut 6 bases from V and 2 bases from J, with 8 bases between. The CDR3 DNA is TGTGCCAGCAGCCAGACAGGCAATCAGCCCCAGCATTTT. Its translation is CASSQTGNQPQHF.

This chain joins TRBV28 and TRBJ2-2; 8 bases are a match to TRBD1. Trimming removed 4 bases from V and 4 bases from J; junction bases left unmatched: 5. The CDR3 length is 15 residues. Germline V gene data show CDR1 as MDHEN and CDR2 as SYDVKM. For the CDR3, the DNA is TGTGCCAGCAGTTCAGGGGGCCGTGGCACCGGGGAGCTGTTTTTT. Amino acids: CASSSGGRGTGELFF.

The chain couples TRBV5-6 to TRBJ1-2, with TRBD1 matching over 9 bases. Germline V gene lookup returns CDR1 SGHDT and CDR2 YYEEEE. The trim removed 0 bases at V and 5 bases at J, leaving 11 bases unmatched. The CDR3 contains 17 residues. CDR3 coding DNA: TGTGCCAGCAGCTTGGGGTTCGGACAGGGGAATCGGTATGGCTACACCTTC. Encoded protein: CASSLGFGQGNRYGYTF.

V is TRBV18 and J is TRBJ1-4; 7 bases match TRBD1. Germline trimming cut 0 bases from V and 8 bases from J; bases unmatched to any gene: 9. CDR1 KGHSH and CDR2 LQKENI come from the germline V gene. This CDR3 has 16 residues. The CDR3 protein is CASSPPSTGWDEKLFF. CDR3 nucleotide sequence: TGTGCCAGCTCACCACCATCGACAGGGTGGGACGAAAAACTGTTTTTT. The full variable domain, rest sourced from reference TRBV18 and TRBJ1-4, is NAGVMQNPRHLVRRRGQEARLRCSPMKGHSHVYWYRQLPEEGLKFMVYLQKENIIDESGMPKERFSAEFPKEGPSILRIQQVVRGDSAAYFCASSPPSTGWDEKLFFGSGTQLSVL.

The chain is built from TRBV6-1 and TRBJ2-2; TRBD2 matches at 13 bases. Germline values: CDR1 MNHNS, CDR2 SASEGT. J gave up 0 bases and V 4 bases, and 2 bases lay outside the gene matches. This CDR3 is 17 amino acids long. CDR3 residues: CASSGTSGSTNTGELFF. The DNA of the CDR3 is TGTGCCAGCAGTGGGACTAGCGGGAGTACGAACACCGGGGAGCTGTTTTTT.